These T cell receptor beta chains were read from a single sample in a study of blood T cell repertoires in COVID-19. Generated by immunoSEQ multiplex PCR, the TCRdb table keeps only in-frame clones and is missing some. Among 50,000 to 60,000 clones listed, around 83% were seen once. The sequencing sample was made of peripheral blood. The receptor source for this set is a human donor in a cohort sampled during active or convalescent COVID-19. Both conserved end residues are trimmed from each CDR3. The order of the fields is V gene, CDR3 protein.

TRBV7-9	ASSLGQGTLNEQF
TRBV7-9	ASRLAVTEAF
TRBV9	ASSVASTGTIYEQY
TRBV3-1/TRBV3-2	ASSPGQVDSPLH
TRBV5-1	ASSRGDRTNTEAF
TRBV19	ASRDRGRAPQH
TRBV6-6	ASRPTDRVLTEAF
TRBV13	ASSSGTGPRVYGYT
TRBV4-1	ASSSRDRVDNYGYT
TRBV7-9	ASSPGTNYLSSGYT
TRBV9	ASTRTGGLTEAF
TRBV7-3	ASSPNLGQGAHSSNQPQH
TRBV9	ASSVAGGDETQY
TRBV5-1	ASSLSQAPAGYT
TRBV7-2	ASSLALAGGAYQETQY
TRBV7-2	ASRVGLAGMGDTQY
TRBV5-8	ASSWGRGHPYEQY
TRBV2	ASKVTGLANYGYT